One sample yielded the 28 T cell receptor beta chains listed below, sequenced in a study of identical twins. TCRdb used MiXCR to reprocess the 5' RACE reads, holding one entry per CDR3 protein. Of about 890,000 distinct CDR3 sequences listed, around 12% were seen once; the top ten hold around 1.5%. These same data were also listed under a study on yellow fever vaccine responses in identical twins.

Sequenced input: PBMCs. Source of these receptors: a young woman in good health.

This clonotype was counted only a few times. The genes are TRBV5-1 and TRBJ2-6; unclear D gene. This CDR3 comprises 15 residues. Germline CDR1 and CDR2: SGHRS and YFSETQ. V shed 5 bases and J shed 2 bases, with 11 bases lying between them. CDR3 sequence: CASSSPQAGANVLTF. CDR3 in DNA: TGCGCCAGCAGTTCACCCCAGGCTGGGGCCAACGTCCTGACTTTC.

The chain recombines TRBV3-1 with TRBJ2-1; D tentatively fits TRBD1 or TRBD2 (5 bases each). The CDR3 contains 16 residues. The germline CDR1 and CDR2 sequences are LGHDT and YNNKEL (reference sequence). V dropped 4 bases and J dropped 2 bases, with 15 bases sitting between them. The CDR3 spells CASSPRRWDPYNEQFF. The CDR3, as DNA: TGTGCCAGCAGCCCCAGAAGGTGGGACCCCTACAATGAGCAGTTCTTC.

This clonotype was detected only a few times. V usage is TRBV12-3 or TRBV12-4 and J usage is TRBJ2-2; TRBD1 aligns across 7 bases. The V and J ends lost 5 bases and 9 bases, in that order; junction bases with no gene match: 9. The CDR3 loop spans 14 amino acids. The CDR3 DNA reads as TGTGCCAGCAGTGCCCTAACAGGGGTCCGGGAGCTGTTTTTT. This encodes CASSALTGVRELFF.

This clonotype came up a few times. CDR3 coding DNA: TGTGCCAGCAGTATGGCAGCCCAAGAGACCCAGTACTTC. This encodes CASSMAAQETQYF. The chain recombines TRBV6-8 with TRBJ2-5; no clear D gene. Germline V gene data show CDR1 as MNHGY and CDR2 as SAAAGT. Between the trimmed V and J ends, which lost 5 bases and 1 base, there was a span of 8 bases. The CDR3 contains 13 residues.

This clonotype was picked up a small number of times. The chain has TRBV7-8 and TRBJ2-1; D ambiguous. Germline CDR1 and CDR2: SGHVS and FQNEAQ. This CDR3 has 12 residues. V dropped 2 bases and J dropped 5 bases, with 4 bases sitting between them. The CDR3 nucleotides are TGTGCCAGCAGCTTATATCACAATGAGCAGTTCTTC. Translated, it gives CASSLYHNEQFF.

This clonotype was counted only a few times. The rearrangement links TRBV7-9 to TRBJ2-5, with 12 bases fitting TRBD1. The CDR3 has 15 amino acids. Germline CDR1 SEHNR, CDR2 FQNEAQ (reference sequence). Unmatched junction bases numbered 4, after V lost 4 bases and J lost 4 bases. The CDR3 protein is CASSYRDRGPETQYF. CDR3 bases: TGTGCCAGCAGCTACCGGGACAGGGGGCCAGAGACCCAGTACTTC.

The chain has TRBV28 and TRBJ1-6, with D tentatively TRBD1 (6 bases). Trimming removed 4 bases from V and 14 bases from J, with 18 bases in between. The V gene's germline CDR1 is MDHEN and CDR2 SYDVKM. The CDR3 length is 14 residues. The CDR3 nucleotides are TGTGCCAGCAGTTCAGGGGTATGGCCCCAGGCCCTCCACTTT. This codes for CASSSGVWPQALHF.

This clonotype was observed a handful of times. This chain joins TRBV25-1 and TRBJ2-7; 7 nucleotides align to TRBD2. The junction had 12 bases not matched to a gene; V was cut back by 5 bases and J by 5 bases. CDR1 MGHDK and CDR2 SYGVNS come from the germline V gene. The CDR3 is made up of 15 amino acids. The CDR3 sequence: CASSIQAGPSNEQYF. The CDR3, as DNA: TGTGCCAGCAGTATCCAAGCGGGACCGTCTAACGAGCAGTACTTC.

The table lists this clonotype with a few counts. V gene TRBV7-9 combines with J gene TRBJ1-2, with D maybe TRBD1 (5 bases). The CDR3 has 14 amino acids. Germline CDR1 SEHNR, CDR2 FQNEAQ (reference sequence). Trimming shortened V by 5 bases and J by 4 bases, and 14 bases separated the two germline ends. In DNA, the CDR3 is TGTGCCAGCAGCCCCTGGGGGGGGACCTATGGCTACACCTTC. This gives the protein CASSPWGGTYGYTF.

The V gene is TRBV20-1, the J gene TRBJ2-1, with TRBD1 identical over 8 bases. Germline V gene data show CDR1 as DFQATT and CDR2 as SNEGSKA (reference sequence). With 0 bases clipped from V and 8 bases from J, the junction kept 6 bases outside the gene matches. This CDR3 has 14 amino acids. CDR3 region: CSARDRGRIHEQFF. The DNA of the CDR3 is TGCAGTGCTAGAGACAGGGGGCGTATCCATGAGCAGTTCTTC.

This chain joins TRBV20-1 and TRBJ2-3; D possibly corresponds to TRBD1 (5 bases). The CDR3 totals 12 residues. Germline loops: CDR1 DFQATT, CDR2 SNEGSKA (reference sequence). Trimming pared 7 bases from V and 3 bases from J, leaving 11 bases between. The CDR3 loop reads CSVERQTDTQYF. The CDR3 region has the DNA TGCAGTGTGGAGAGACAGACAGATACGCAGTATTTT.

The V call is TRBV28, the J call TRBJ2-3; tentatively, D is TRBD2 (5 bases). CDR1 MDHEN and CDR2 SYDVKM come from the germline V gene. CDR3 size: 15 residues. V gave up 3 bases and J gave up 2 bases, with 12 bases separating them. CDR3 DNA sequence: TGTGCCAGCAGTTTTTCGGGATCTTTCACAGATACGCAGTATTTT. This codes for CASSFSGSFTDTQYF. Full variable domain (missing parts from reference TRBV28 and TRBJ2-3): DVKVTQSSRYLVKRTGEKVFLECVQDMDHENMFWYRQDPGLGLRLIYFSYDVKMKEKGDIPEGYSVSREKKERFSLILESASTNQTSMYLCASSFSGSFTDTQYFGPGTRLTVL.

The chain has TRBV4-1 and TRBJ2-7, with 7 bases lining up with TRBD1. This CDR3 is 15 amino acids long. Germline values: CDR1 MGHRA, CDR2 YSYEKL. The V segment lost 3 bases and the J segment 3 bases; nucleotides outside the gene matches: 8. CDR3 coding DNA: TGCGCCAGCAGCCACTCACAGGGGATCATCTACGAGCAGTACTTC. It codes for CASSHSQGIIYEQYF.

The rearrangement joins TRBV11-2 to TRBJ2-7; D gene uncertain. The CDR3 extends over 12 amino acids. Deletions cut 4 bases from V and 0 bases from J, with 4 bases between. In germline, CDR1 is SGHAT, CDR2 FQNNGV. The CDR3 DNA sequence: TGTGCCAGCAGCTCTGCCTCCTACGAGCAGTACGTC. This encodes CASSSASYEQYV.

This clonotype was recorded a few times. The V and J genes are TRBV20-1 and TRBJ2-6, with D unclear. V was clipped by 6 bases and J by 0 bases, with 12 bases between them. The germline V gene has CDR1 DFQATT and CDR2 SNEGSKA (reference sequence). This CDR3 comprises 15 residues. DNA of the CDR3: TGCAGTGCAGACGGCAGTTACTCTGGGGCCAACGTCCTGACTTTC. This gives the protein CSADGSYSGANVLTF.

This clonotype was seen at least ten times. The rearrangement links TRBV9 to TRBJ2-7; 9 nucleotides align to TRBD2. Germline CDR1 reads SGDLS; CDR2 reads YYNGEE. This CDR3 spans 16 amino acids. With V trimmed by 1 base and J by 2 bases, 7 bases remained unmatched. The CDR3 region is CASSVTSGSPPYEQYF. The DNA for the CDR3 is TGTGCCAGCAGCGTAACTAGCGGGTCTCCGCCCTACGAGCAGTACTTC. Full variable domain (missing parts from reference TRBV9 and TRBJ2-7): DSGVTQTPKHLITATGQRVTLRCSPRSGDLSVYWYQQSLDQGLQFLIQYYNGEERAKGNILERFSAQQFPDLHSELNLSSLELGDSALYFCASSVTSGSPPYEQYFGPGTRLTVT.

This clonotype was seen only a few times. This CDR3 is CASSFGLAVTYEQYF. CDR3 sequence (DNA): TGCGCCAGCAGCTTCGGACTAGCGGTTACCTACGAGCAGTACTTC. The rearrangement uses TRBV5-1 and TRBJ2-7, with 10 bases aligning to TRBD2. J was trimmed by 2 bases and V by 2 bases; bases with no gene match: 4. Germline lookup yields CDR1 SGHRS and CDR2 YFSETQ. This CDR3 comprises 15 residues.

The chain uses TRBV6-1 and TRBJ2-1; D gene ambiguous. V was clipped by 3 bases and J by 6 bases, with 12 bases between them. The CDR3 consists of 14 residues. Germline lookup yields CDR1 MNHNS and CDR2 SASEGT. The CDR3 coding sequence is TGTGCCAGCAGTGACGGTGAAGCCTTCAATGAGCAGTTCTTC. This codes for CASSDGEAFNEQFF.

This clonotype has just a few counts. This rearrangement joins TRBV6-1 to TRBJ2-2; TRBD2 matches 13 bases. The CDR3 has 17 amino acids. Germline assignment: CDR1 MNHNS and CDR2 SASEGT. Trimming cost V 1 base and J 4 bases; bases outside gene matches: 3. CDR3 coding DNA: TGTGCCAGCAGTGAAGGGGGACTAGCGGGATCCACCGGGGAGCTGTTTTTT. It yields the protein CASSEGGLAGSTGELFF.

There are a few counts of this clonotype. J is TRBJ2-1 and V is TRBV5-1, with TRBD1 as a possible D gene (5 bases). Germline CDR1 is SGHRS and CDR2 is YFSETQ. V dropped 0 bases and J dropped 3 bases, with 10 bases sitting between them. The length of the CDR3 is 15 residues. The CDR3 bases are TGCGCCAGCAGCTTGGTGGCAGGGTTCTACAATGAGCAGTTCTTC. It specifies CASSLVAGFYNEQFF.

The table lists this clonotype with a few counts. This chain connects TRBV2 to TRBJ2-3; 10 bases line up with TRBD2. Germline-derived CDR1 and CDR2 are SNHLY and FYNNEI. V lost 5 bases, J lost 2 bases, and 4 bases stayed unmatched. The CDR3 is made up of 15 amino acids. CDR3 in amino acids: CASSLSGRITDTQYF. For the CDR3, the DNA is TGTGCCAGCAGTCTTAGCGGGAGGATCACAGATACGCAGTATTTT.

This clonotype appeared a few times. The CDR3 DNA follows: TGTGCCAGCAGTTTTATCCCGGGAGGCCCCTCACACGGGGAGCTGTTTTTT. Protein product: CASSFIPGGPSHGELFF. The V call is TRBV28, the J call TRBJ2-2; 7 nucleotides align to TRBD2. The CDR3 spans 17 residues. The trim removed 3 bases at V and 7 bases at J, leaving 14 bases unmatched. The germline V gene encodes CDR1 MDHEN and CDR2 SYDVKM.

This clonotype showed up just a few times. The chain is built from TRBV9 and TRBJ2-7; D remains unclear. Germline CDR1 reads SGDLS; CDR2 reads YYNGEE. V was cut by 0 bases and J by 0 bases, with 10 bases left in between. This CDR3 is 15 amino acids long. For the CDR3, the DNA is TGTGCCAGCAGCGTAGGACTCTCGTTCTCCTACGAGCAGTACTTC. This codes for CASSVGLSFSYEQYF.

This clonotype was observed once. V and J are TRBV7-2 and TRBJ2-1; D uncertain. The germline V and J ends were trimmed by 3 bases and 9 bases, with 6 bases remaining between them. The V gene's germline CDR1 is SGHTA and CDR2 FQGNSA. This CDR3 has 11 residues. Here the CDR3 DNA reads TGTGCCAGCAGCTTTTATGCTGAGCAGTTCTTC. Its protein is CASSFYAEQFF.

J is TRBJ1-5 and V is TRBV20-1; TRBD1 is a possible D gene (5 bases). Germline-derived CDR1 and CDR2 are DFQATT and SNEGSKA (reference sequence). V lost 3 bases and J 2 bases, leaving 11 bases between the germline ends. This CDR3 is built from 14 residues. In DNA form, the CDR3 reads TGCAGTGCTAGTTCGGGGCTGGGCAATCAGCCCCAGCATTTT. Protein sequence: CSASSGLGNQPQHF.

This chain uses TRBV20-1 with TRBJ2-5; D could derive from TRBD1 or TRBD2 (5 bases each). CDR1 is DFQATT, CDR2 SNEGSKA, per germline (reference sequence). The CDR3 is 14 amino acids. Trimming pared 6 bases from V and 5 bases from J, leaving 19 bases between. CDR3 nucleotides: TGCAGTGCCAGGACCTCCGGGGCAAAGGAGACCCAGTACTTC. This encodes CSARTSGAKETQYF.

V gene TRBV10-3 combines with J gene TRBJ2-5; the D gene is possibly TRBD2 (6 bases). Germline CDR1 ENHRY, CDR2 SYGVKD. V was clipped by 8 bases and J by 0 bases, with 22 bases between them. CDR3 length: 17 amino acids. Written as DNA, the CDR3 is TGTGCCATCTGTCACGGGACTCACGATGAATACCAAGAGACCCAGTACTTC. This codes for CAICHGTHDEYQETQYF.

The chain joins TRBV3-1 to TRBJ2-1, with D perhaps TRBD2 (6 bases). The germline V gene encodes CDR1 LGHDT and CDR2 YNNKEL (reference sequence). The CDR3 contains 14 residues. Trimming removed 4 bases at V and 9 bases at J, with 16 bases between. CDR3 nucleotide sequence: TGTGCCAGCAGCCGCTTGGACTATAAGGGTGAGCAGTTCTTC. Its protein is CASSRLDYKGEQFF.